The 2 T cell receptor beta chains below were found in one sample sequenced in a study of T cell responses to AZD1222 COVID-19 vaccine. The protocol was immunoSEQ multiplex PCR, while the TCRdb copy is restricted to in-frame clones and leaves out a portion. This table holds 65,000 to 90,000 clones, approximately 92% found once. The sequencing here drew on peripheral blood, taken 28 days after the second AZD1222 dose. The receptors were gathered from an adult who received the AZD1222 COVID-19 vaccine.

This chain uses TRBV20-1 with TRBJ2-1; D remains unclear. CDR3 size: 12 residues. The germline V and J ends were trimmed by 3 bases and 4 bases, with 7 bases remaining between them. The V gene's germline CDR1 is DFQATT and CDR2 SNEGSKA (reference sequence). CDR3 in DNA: TGCAGTGCTAGTACCAGGTACAATGAGCAGTTCTTC. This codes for CSASTRYNEQFF.

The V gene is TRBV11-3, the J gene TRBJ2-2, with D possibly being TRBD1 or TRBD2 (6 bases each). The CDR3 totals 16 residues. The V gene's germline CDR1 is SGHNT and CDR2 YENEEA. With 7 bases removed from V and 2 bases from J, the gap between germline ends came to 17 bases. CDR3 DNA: TGTGCCAGCACCCCGGGCAGGGGAGGAAACACCGGGGAGCTGTTTTTT. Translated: CASTPGRGGNTGELFF.